These 20 T cell receptor beta chains share one sample of origin, sequenced in a study of beta chain features in type 1 diabetes. Points from the study as a whole: Moderate but significant shortening of TCRB CDR3s was recorded in all four CD4+ subsets from Type 1 diabetes patients.

Expressed TCRB transcripts were sequenced after all isolated RNA was converted to cDNA. Profiling relied on immunoSEQ multiplex PCR, and the TCRdb table lists in-frame clones only, not all of them. The sample shows under 300,000 clones, 11% of them seen only once. Antigen specificity for these receptors is unknown. The sequenced sample was naive CD4+ T cells from blood. These receptors all stem from a man aged 30 to 45 with type 1 diabetes.

This sequence joins TRBV29-1 and TRBJ2-5; D remains ambiguous. Germline V gene data show CDR1 as SQVTM and CDR2 as ANQGSEA. The CDR3 covers 14 residues. The V and J ends lost 4 bases and 5 bases respectively, with 17 bases between them. This chain's CDR3 is CSVVESGHSETQYF. The CDR3 nucleotides read TGCAGCGTTGTTGAGTCTGGGCATTCGGAGACCCAGTACTTC.

The chain employs TRBV18 and TRBJ2-2, with unresolved D. The germline CDR1 and CDR2 sequences are KGHSH and LQKENI. The CDR3 covers 13 residues. Between the trimmed V and J ends, which lost 0 bases and 6 bases, there was a span of 5 bases. The CDR3 region is CASSPPYPGELFF. DNA for the CDR3: TGTGCCAGCTCACCACCCTATCCCGGGGAGCTGTTTTTT.

This clone was observed a handful of times. This chain joins TRBV6-6 and TRBJ2-7, with TRBD2 as a possible D gene (5 bases). Looked up from germline, CDR1 is MNHNY and CDR2 is SVGAGI (reference sequence). The V end lost 4 bases, the J end lost 2 bases, and 9 bases lay between the germline ends. This CDR3 is 13 amino acids long. CDR3 protein: CASSLRLPYEQYF. CDR3 nucleotide sequence: TGTGCCAGCAGTTTGAGACTACCCTACGAGCAGTACTTC.

V is TRBV6-5 and J is TRBJ2-6; D remains ambiguous. Germline values: CDR1 MNHEY, CDR2 SVGAGI. Trimming cost V 5 bases and J 0 bases, with 5 bases left between them. The CDR3 has 14 amino acids. For the CDR3, the DNA is TGTGCCAGCAGTCGTTCCTCTGGGGCCAACGTCCTGACTTTC. This codes for CASSRSSGANVLTF.

The V call is TRBV5-6, the J call TRBJ1-5; unclear D gene. V was shortened by 1 base and J by 5 bases, with 16 bases between the two germline ends. The CDR3 contains 16 residues. The germline V gene has CDR1 SGHDT and CDR2 YYEEEE. For the CDR3, the DNA is TGTGCCAGCAGCTTGTATTCGGGGTCGAAGGATCAGCCCCAGCATTTT. It encodes CASSLYSGSKDQPQHF.

A few counts support this clone. Other DNA sequences in this specimen translate into the identical CDR3. This chain connects TRBV18 to TRBJ2-2, with D uncertain. Trimming stripped 6 bases from V and 0 bases from J, with 5 bases between. The CDR3 sequence is 13 residues long. Germline V gene sequence: CDR1 KGHSH, CDR2 LQKENI. This CDR3 is CASSPPNTGELFF. The CDR3 DNA reads TGTGCCAGCTCCCCTCCGAACACCGGGGAGCTGTTTTTT.

DNA for the CDR3: TGTGCCAGCAGCCAAATGACAGGGTTGGTTTCACCCCTCCACTTT. This gives the protein CASSQMTGLVSPLHF. The rearrangement joins TRBV7-2 to TRBJ1-6; 7 bases map to TRBD1. This CDR3 has 15 residues. The ends lost 5 bases at V and 9 bases at J; junction bases unmatched: 10. The germline V gene encodes CDR1 SGHTA and CDR2 FQGNSA.

This clone was counted a few times. This chain uses TRBV7-9 with TRBJ2-5; D gene uncertain. The CDR3 is 15 residues long. CDR1 and CDR2 from the germline V gene are SEHNR and FQNEAQ (reference sequence). V was trimmed by 4 bases and J by 5 bases, leaving 17 bases between them. Here the CDR3 DNA reads TGTGCCAGCAGCTACCAGGCCGTGGCAATGGAGACCCAGTACTTC. Translation: CASSYQAVAMETQYF.

This chain uses TRBV10-3 with TRBJ2-7; 8 nucleotides agree with TRBD2. CDR1 is ENHRY and CDR2 is SYGVKD in the germline V gene. The ends lost 6 bases at V and 3 bases at J; junction bases unmatched: 4. The CDR3 extends over 13 amino acids. CDR3 nucleotides: TGTGCCATCAGACTAGCGGAGTTCTACGAGCAGTACTTC. This encodes CAIRLAEFYEQYF.

The genes are TRBV7-6 and TRBJ1-1; D gene uncertain. Germline V gene lookup returns CDR1 SGHVS and CDR2 FNYEAQ. The length of the CDR3 is 14 residues. V was trimmed by 1 base and J by 6 bases, leaving 12 bases between them. CDR3 region: CASSLGRAAPEAFF. The CDR3 nucleotides read TGTGCCAGCAGCTTAGGAAGAGCCGCGCCTGAAGCTTTCTTT.

In its sample, this clone was seen a few times. J is TRBJ1-6 and V is TRBV4-2; maybe TRBD1 (6 bases). Trimming pared 4 bases from V and 7 bases from J, leaving 11 bases between. The length of the CDR3 is 14 residues. The germline V gene has CDR1 LGHNA and CDR2 YNFKEQ. CDR3 DNA sequence: TGTGCCAGCAGCCCCGGACAGCTAAATTCACCCCTCCACTTT. Its translation: CASSPGQLNSPLHF.

In its sample, this clone was seen a few times. CDR3: CASSLEPSLEQYF. CDR3 coding DNA: TGTGCCAGCAGCTTAGAGCCTAGCCTCGAGCAGTACTTC. The chain couples TRBV7-9 to TRBJ2-7; possibly TRBD2 for D (5 bases). CDR1 and CDR2 (germline): SEHNR, FQNEAQ (reference sequence). Deletions cut 1 base from V and 6 bases from J, with 10 bases between. The CDR3 has 13 amino acids.

The chain couples TRBV5-4 to TRBJ2-1; D may be TRBD1 (6 bases). Germline CDR1 reads SGHNT; CDR2 reads YYREEE (reference sequence). Trimming took 0 bases from V and 4 from J, leaving 11 bases between them. The CDR3 extends over 15 amino acids. CDR3 in DNA: TGTGCCAGCAGCTTGGACAGGGTGTTATACAATGAGCAGTTCTTC. Protein sequence: CASSLDRVLYNEQFF.

In this sample, this clone turned up a few times. The chain couples TRBV9 to TRBJ2-1, with a tentative D call TRBD1 (6 bases). The CDR3 contains 16 residues. In germline, CDR1 is SGDLS, CDR2 YYNGEE. V gave up 0 bases and J gave up 2 bases, with 12 bases separating them. CDR3 amino acids: CASSVAVGAAYNEQFF. The CDR3 nucleotides are TGTGCCAGCAGCGTAGCTGTGGGGGCCGCCTACAATGAGCAGTTCTTC.

This clone has more than one count but fewer than ten. The chain carries TRBV21-1 and TRBJ2-4; no check of the table's D call, TRBD1, against the DNA was made. TRBV21-1 is given as a pseudogene. The CDR3 is made up of 19 amino acids. The CDR3 loop reads CASSTLDRGMVLAKNIQYF. The CDR3 DNA reads as TGTGCCAGCAGCACCTTAGACAGGGGGATGGTCCTAGCCAAAAACATTCAGTACTTC.

This clone was counted only a few times. The chain links TRBV7-9 to TRBJ1-1, with D perhaps matching TRBD1 (6 bases). Germline CDR1 SEHNR, CDR2 FQNEAQ (reference sequence). The CDR3 totals 15 residues. V lost 2 bases and J lost 1, with 11 bases in between. CDR3 bases: TGTGCCAGCAGCTTACGGGGGGCTAGGAACACTGAAGCTTTCTTT. Protein product: CASSLRGARNTEAFF. Full variable domain (rest looked up from reference TRBV7-9 and TRBJ1-1): DTGVSQNPRHKITKRGQNVTFRCDPISEHNRLYWYRQTLGQGPEFLTYFQNEAQLEKSRLLSDRFSAERPKGSFSTLEIQRTEQGDSAMYLCASSLRGARNTEAFFGQGTRLTVV.

This clone occurred a few times. This chain links TRBV10-2 with TRBJ1-5, with a weak D call TRBD1 (5 bases). This CDR3 spans 12 amino acids. Germline values: CDR1 WSHSY, CDR2 SAAADI. V gave up 2 bases and J gave up 7 bases, with 6 bases separating them. CDR3 region: CASSETGQPQHF. DNA for the CDR3: TGCGCCAGCAGTGAGACAGGACAGCCCCAGCATTTT.

V is TRBV11-2 and J is TRBJ2-1; tentatively, D is TRBD2 (7 bases). This CDR3 region has 15 residues. Germline assignment: CDR1 SGHAT and CDR2 FQNNGV. Trimming cost V 1 base and J 7 bases, with 14 bases left between them. CDR3 DNA: TGTGCCAGCAGCTTAGCGCGGGGGCGTTTAAATGAGCAGTTCTTC. Protein product: CASSLARGRLNEQFF.

This clone was detected only a few times. The V gene is TRBV5-1, the J gene TRBJ2-1; D possibly corresponds to TRBD2 (5 bases). Germline V gene lookup returns CDR1 SGHRS and CDR2 YFSETQ. Trimming cost V 3 bases and J 1 base, with 8 bases left between them. The CDR3 runs to 14 residues. CDR3 sequence: CASSYEGSYNEQFF. The CDR3 DNA is TGCGCCAGCAGCTACGAGGGATCCTACAATGAGCAGTTCTTC.

This clone was found a few times. V and J are TRBV5-4 and TRBJ2-2, with D maybe TRBD1 (5 bases). Trimming cost V 5 bases and J 6 bases, with 17 bases left between them. The CDR3 runs 15 residues. Germline CDR1 reads SGHNT; CDR2 reads YYREEE (reference sequence). CDR3 sequence: CASRSPREGAGELFF. CDR3 bases: TGTGCCAGCAGGTCTCCACGCGAAGGGGCCGGGGAGCTGTTTTTT.